The 18 T cell receptor beta chains below all came from one sample that was sequenced in a study of cytomegalovirus exposure and HLA in healthy donors. Measured with immunoSEQ multiplex PCR; TCRdb has only the in-frame clones, and not every one. This table holds 55,000 to 70,000 clones, around 94% found once. Source material: PBMCs. The receptors shown here come from a man aged 18 to 30 in good health and CMV-seronegative.

The J gene is TRBJ1-1, the V gene TRBV29-1; no firm D call. This CDR3 is 14 amino acids long. V dropped 2 bases and J dropped 2 bases, with 12 bases sitting between them. Germline V gives CDR1 SQVTM, CDR2 ANQGSEA. The CDR3: CSVEQLLLNTEAFF. Written as DNA, the CDR3 is TGCAGCGTTGAACAGCTACTATTAAACACTGAAGCTTTCTTT.

V usage is TRBV11-2 and J usage is TRBJ2-5, with 10 positions matching TRBD1. Unmatched junction bases numbered 5, after V lost 3 bases and J lost 4 bases. This CDR3 contains 15 residues. Per the germline V gene, CDR1 is SGHAT and CDR2 is FQNNGV. The CDR3 nucleotides are TGTGCCAGCAGCTTGGGACAGGGGCATGTAGAGACCCAGTACTTC. Translation gives CASSLGQGHVETQYF.

V and J are TRBV7-8 and TRBJ1-1; D perhaps matches TRBD1 (6 bases). Per the germline V gene, CDR1 is SGHVS and CDR2 is FQNEAQ. The CDR3 is 13 amino acids. V lost 5 bases, J lost 11 bases, and 18 bases lay in between. CDR3 sequence reads: CASSPREGGTAFF. The CDR3, as DNA: TGTGCCAGCAGCCCTCGGGAAGGGGGAACGGCTTTCTTT.

The gene calls are TRBV6-1 and TRBJ2-2; tentative D call: TRBD1 (5 bases). CDR1 is MNHNS and CDR2 is SASEGT in the germline V gene. This CDR3 region has 14 residues. The V gene lost 3 bases and the J gene lost 6 bases, with 11 bases spanning the gap. The CDR3 DNA reads as TGTGCCAGCAGTGAGGGCAGGGAAGCCGGGGAGCTGTTTTTT. Its protein is CASSEGREAGELFF.

V gene TRBV20-1 combines with J gene TRBJ1-2; 8 bases line up with TRBD1. Germline V gives CDR1 DFQATT, CDR2 SNEGSKA (reference sequence). The CDR3 has 11 amino acids. J gave up 8 bases and V 6 bases, and 5 bases lay outside the gene matches. The CDR3 region has the DNA TGCAGTGCCATCAGGGGGCGAGGCTACACCTTC. This translates into CSAIRGRGYTF.

CDR3 nucleotides: TGTGCCAGCAGCTTTGGCGGCCTAGCGGGAGGTAGCACAGATACGCAGTATTTT. This gives the protein CASSFGGLAGGSTDTQYF. The chain couples TRBV5-4 to TRBJ2-3; 11 nucleotides agree with TRBD2. In germline, CDR1 is SGHNT, CDR2 YYREEE (reference sequence). After removal of 2 bases from V and 0 bases from J, the junction contained 8 bases not matched to a gene. This CDR3 has 18 amino acids.

The rearrangement uses TRBV27 and TRBJ2-1; D perhaps matches TRBD2 (5 bases). V dropped 9 bases and J dropped 7 bases, with 16 bases sitting between them. Per germline, CDR1 MNHEY and CDR2 SMNVEV (reference sequence). The CDR3 extends over 13 amino acids. CDR3 DNA: TGTGCCAGTAGACCAGACTACACGAATGAGCAGTTCTTC. Amino acids: CASRPDYTNEQFF.

The rearrangement links TRBV18 to TRBJ2-1, with 13 bases lining up with TRBD2. In germline, CDR1 is KGHSH, CDR2 LQKENI. The CDR3 has 17 amino acids. Trimming cost V 6 bases and J 3 bases; bases outside gene matches: 8. The CDR3 loop reads CASSPGLAGVNYNEQFF. Written as DNA, the CDR3 is TGTGCCAGCTCGCCCGGACTAGCGGGAGTGAACTACAATGAGCAGTTCTTC. The complete variable domain, with remaining parts taken from reference TRBV18 and TRBJ2-1, reads NAGVMQNPRHLVRRRGQEARLRCSPMKGHSHVYWYRQLPEEGLKFMVYLQKENIIDESGMPKERFSAEFPKEGPSILRIQQVVRGDSAAYFCASSPGLAGVNYNEQFFGPGTRLTVL.

The chain couples TRBV11-2 to TRBJ2-5; D is possibly TRBD1 (5 bases). CDR3 length: 15 residues. CDR1 and CDR2 from the germline V gene are SGHAT and FQNNGV. With 5 bases removed from V and 5 bases from J, the gap between germline ends came to 18 bases. CDR3 bases: TGTGCCAGCAGCCAATCCGCCAGGGTGCTGGAGACCCAGTACTTC. Translating gives CASSQSARVLETQYF.

The rearrangement uses TRBV6-5 and TRBJ2-7, with D tentatively TRBD2 (6 bases). The CDR3 length is 13 residues. Trimming removed 5 bases at V and 6 bases at J, with 14 bases between. CDR1 is MNHEY, CDR2 SVGAGI, per germline. The CDR3 bases are TGTGCCAGCAGTCCGCGGGAAGGGAGCGAGCAGTACTTC. Translating it yields CASSPREGSEQYF.

CDR3 in amino acids: CAWSDPGTFAYEQYF. The CDR3 nucleotides are TGTGCCTGGAGTGACCCCGGGACTTTTGCCTACGAGCAGTACTTC. The genes are TRBV30 and TRBJ2-7; the D gene is possibly TRBD2 (6 bases). This CDR3 region has 15 residues. The V gene's germline CDR1 is GTSNPN and CDR2 SVGIG (reference sequence). With 1 base removed from V and 2 bases from J, the gap between germline ends came to 15 bases. Complete variable domain (other parts from reference TRBV30 and TRBJ2-7): SQTIHQWPATLVQPVGSPLSLECTVEGTSNPNLYWYRQAAGRGLQLLFYSVGIGQISSEVPQNLSASRPQDRQFILSSKKLLLSDSGFYLCAWSDPGTFAYEQYFGPGTRLTVT.

V gene TRBV7-9 combines with J gene TRBJ1-4; possibly TRBD1 for D (6 bases). Germline CDR1 and CDR2: SEHNR and FQNEAQ (reference sequence). The CDR3 sequence is 13 residues long. The V and J ends lost 5 bases and 8 bases respectively, with 12 bases between them. DNA for the CDR3: TGTGCCAGCAGCACGGGGGGCGACGAAAAACTGTTTTTT. It yields the protein CASSTGGDEKLFF.

V is TRBV6-1 and J is TRBJ1-1, with D hard to call. The germline V gene encodes CDR1 MNHNS and CDR2 SASEGT. This CDR3 contains 14 residues. The germline V and J ends were trimmed by 5 bases and 1 base, with 11 bases remaining between them. Here the CDR3 DNA reads TGTGCCAGCAGTCGGCGGGAAGGGAACACTGAAGCTTTCTTT. Protein: CASSRREGNTEAFF.

The rearrangement uses TRBV11-3 and TRBJ2-1; 10 positions agree with TRBD2. Germline V gene lookup returns CDR1 SGHNT and CDR2 YENEEA. V trimming: 2 bases; J trimming: 1 base; junction bases outside the gene matches: 8. CDR3 length: 18 residues. CDR3 sequence: CASSLTRAGGPSYNEQFF. The CDR3 DNA sequence: TGTGCCAGCAGCTTAACCCGAGCGGGAGGGCCTTCCTACAATGAGCAGTTCTTC.

The chain recombines TRBV11-2 with TRBJ2-7, with D maybe TRBD2 (5 bases). Trimming pared 1 base from V and 3 bases from J, leaving 10 bases between. Germline assignment: CDR1 SGHAT and CDR2 FQNNGV. The CDR3 is 14 amino acids. The CDR3 DNA is TGTGCCAGCAGCTTAGTTTTCGGAGGCTACGAGCAGTACTTC. Translated: CASSLVFGGYEQYF. The whole variable domain, remainder taken from reference TRBV11-2 and TRBJ2-7, is EAGVAQSPRYKIIEKRQSVAFWCNPISGHATLYWYQQILGQGPKLLIQFQNNGVVDDSQLPKDRFSAERLKGVDSTLKIQPAKLEDSAVYLCASSLVFGGYEQYFGPGTRLTVT.

The chain employs TRBV28 and TRBJ2-1; 9 bases match TRBD2. The CDR3 sequence is 17 residues long. In germline, CDR1 is MDHEN, CDR2 SYDVKM. The V segment lost 3 bases and the J segment 9 bases; nucleotides outside the gene matches: 15. The CDR3 sequence is CASSLGTSLRFHGEQFF. The CDR3 DNA sequence: TGTGCCAGCAGTTTGGGGACTAGCCTTAGGTTTCATGGTGAGCAGTTCTTC.

The count of this clone is one. The gene calls are TRBV5-1 and TRBJ2-7; the D gene is possibly TRBD1 (6 bases). The CDR3 has 14 amino acids. V was shortened by 2 bases and J by 0 bases, with 9 bases between the two germline ends. CDR1 and CDR2 (germline): SGHRS, YFSETQ. CDR3 coding DNA: TGCGCCAGCAGCTTTCAGGGGAGCTCCTACGAGCAGTACTTC. It translates to CASSFQGSSYEQYF.

The chain carries TRBV5-5 and TRBJ2-7; 7 bases agree with TRBD2. There are 13 residues in the CDR3. Germline values: CDR1 SGHKS, CDR2 YYEKEE (reference sequence). V shed 4 bases, J shed 4 bases, and the junction held 5 bases outside the gene matches. The chain's CDR3 is CASSVLAEYEQYF. The CDR3 DNA is TGTGCCAGCAGCGTCCTAGCGGAGTACGAGCAGTACTTC.